The sequence of this T cell receptor beta chain was determined in a study of cytomegalovirus exposure and HLA in healthy donors. General observations from the study: Presence/absence analysis assumed near-uniform sequencing depth across donors.

With 60 Vbeta and 13 Jbeta primers, the PCR was carried out. TCRdb's copy holds only in-frame clones and misses some; the assay was immunoSEQ multiplex PCR. Of 160,000 or so clones listed, approximately 72% are singletons. The count of this clone is one. Its antigen remains unidentified. Per germline, CDR1 KGHSH and CDR2 LQKENI. The CDR3 consists of 16 residues. The V and J ends lost 4 bases and 0 bases respectively, with 13 bases between them. The sequencing input was PBMCs. The receptor was derived from a human donor in good health. The chain uses TRBV18 and TRBJ1-5; weak D call: TRBD1 (6 bases). The CDR3 DNA is TGTGCCAGCTCACTAGCCGGGACATATAGCAATCAGCCCCAGCATTTT. It is translated as CASSLAGTYSNQPQHF.